The present T cell receptor beta chain was sequenced within a study of response to subunit inactivated influenza vaccine. Overall study findings and caveats: The authors put forward the suggestion that each seasonal influenza vaccination may bring in only a limited number of new T cells.

One entry per CDR3 protein results from TCRdb running MiXCR on the RT-PCR reads. The profile shows hundreds of thousands of distinct CDR3 sequences, 7.5% to 8.5% of them singletons. There are many counts of this clonotype. The antigen remains unidentified. The input for sequencing was PBMCs from blood, taken 23 months after vaccination. The receptor's source is a man between 50 and 75 years old who received an inactivated influenza vaccine.

DNA of the CDR3: TGTGCCAGCGGCGGGACAGGAGGCAACATTCAGTACTTC. Its translation: CASGGTGGNIQYF. The chain uses TRBV12-3 or TRBV12-4 and TRBJ2-4, with 8 bases lining up with TRBD1. CDR3 length: 13 amino acids. V lost 8 bases, J lost 7 bases, and 7 bases stayed unmatched.